The 2 T cell receptor beta chains given below trace back to one sample, sequenced in a study of blood T cells in healthy people across ages. Then a second PCR, running about 6 to 11 cycles, was carried out with a sample-barcoded 5' primer and a J-beta primer mix. TCRdb re-analysed the 5' RACE reads in MiXCR, keeping a single row per CDR3 protein. The sample lists hundreds of thousands of distinct CDR3 sequences; roughly 32% were seen once. Source material: blood. These receptors all come from a woman older than 75 in good health.

This clonotype has just a few counts. The gene calls are TRBV13 and TRBJ1-4; possibly TRBD1 for D (5 bases). V was trimmed by 7 bases and J by 0 bases, leaving 9 bases between them. Germline CDR1 PRHDT, CDR2 FYEKMQ (reference sequence). The CDR3 loop spans 14 amino acids. This CDR3 is CASTQGATNEKLFF. For the CDR3, the DNA is TGTGCCAGCACCCAGGGTGCAACTAATGAAAAACTGTTTTTT.

This clonotype was seen repeatedly, ten times or more. This chain connects TRBV4-3 to TRBJ2-3, with a tentative D call TRBD2 (7 bases). Germline V CDR1 and CDR2: LGHNA, YSLEER. V was shortened by 4 bases and J by 0 bases, with 20 bases between the two germline ends. This CDR3 has 18 residues. The CDR3 region is CASSLNRAGATSTDTQYF. DNA for the CDR3: TGCGCCAGCAGCCTTAACCGGGCGGGGGCCACAAGCACAGATACGCAGTATTTT.